The T cell receptor beta chain under discussion was sequenced for a study of post-analysis software for immune sequencing data. About the research overall: Patients with relapsing-remitting, secondary progressive and progressive-relapsing multiple sclerosis courses were all represented.

Study-wide findings and caveats: Controls had significantly higher normalized Chao1 diversity than multiple sclerosis patients. TRBV segments more frequent in patients than in controls numbered several and included TRBV5-6, TRBV5-1 and TRBV20-1.

Remarks on this clonotype: Antigen specificity is unknown.

Germline V gives CDR1 LNHNV, CDR2 YYDKDF (reference sequence). The CDR3 consists of 15 residues. Trimming shortened V by 0 bases and J by 1 base, and 7 bases separated the two germline ends. Tagging with unique molecular identifiers was a feature of the TCR beta cDNA libraries. Starting from roughly 1.1 to 9.2 million T cells, the study yielded roughly 0.5 million cDNA molecules. TCRdb fed the PCR reads into MiXCR, producing one record per CDR3 protein. The sample gives about 430,000 distinct CDR3 sequences, 30% to 45% of which show up once; around 8% is in the top ten. The TCR comes from a girl aged 2-10 years with multiple sclerosis. The genes are TRBV15 and TRBJ2-1, with D hard to call. Sequenced material: blood. In DNA form, the CDR3 reads TGTGCCACCAGCAGAGACGACGAGTCCTACAATGAGCAGTTCTTC. Translation gives CATSRDDESYNEQFF. The full variable domain, with the rest looked up from reference TRBV15 and TRBJ2-1, is DAMVIQNPRYQVTQFGKPVTLSCSQTLNHNVMYWYQQKSSQAPKLLFHYYDKDFNNEADTPDNFQSRRPNTSFCFLDIRSPGLGDTAMYLCATSRDDESYNEQFFGPGTRLTVL.